The 16 T cell receptor beta chains presented below share a single source sample, sequenced in a study of T cell responses to AZD1222 COVID-19 vaccine. The method was immunoSEQ multiplex PCR; TCRdb's version includes in-frame clones alone and lacks a portion of them. There are about 140,000 clones in the sample; about 93% occur only once, and roughly 7% lies in the top ten. Sequences were derived from peripheral blood, sampled 28 days after the second AZD1222 dose. The source of these receptors is an adult who received the AZD1222 COVID-19 vaccine.

The rearrangement links TRBV30 to TRBJ2-7, with D unresolved. V shed 0 bases and J shed 3 bases, with 9 bases lying between them. Per germline, CDR1 GTSNPN and CDR2 SVGIG (reference sequence). The length of the CDR3 is 13 residues. The chain's CDR3 is CAWSVLGGYEQYF. DNA for the CDR3: TGTGCCTGGAGTGTACTCGGCGGCTACGAGCAGTACTTC.

This clone appeared a single time. CDR3 residues: CARPVPARPPSSYEQYF. For the CDR3, the DNA is TGCGCCAGACCCGTCCCAGCAAGGCCCCCCAGTTCCTACGAGCAGTACTTC. The V gene is TRBV5-1, the J gene TRBJ2-7, with D unclear. The V gene's germline CDR1 is SGHRS and CDR2 YFSETQ. V lost 8 bases to trimming and J lost 1 base, with 25 bases between them. The length of the CDR3 is 17 residues.

V is TRBV7-9 and J is TRBJ2-5; 8 positions match TRBD1. CDR3 length: 16 amino acids. CDR1 and CDR2 (germline): SEHNR, FQNEAQ (reference sequence). J gave up 4 bases and V 2 bases, and 9 bases lay outside the gene matches. Written as DNA, the CDR3 is TGTGCCAGCAGCTTAAGGCAGGGGGCGTGGGGAGAGACCCAGTACTTC. This sequence encodes CASSLRQGAWGETQYF. Using reference TRBV7-9 and TRBJ2-5 for the parts outside the CDR3, the full variable domain is DTGVSQNPRHKITKRGQNVTFRCDPISEHNRLYWYRQTLGQGPEFLTYFQNEAQLEKSRLLSDRFSAERPKGSFSTLEIQRTEQGDSAMYLCASSLRQGAWGETQYFGPGTRLLVL.

As DNA, the CDR3 is TGTGCCAGCAGCCAAACTAGCACAGATACGCAGTATTTT. Protein: CASSQTSTDTQYF. This chain uses TRBV3-1 (or the pseudogene TRBV3-2) with TRBJ2-3; unclear D gene. V was pared by 2 bases and J by 0 bases, with 3 bases between. Germline CDR1 is LGHDT and CDR2 is YNNKEL (reference sequence). This CDR3 has 13 residues.

The rearrangement uses TRBV21-1 and TRBJ2-7; the tabulated D call, TRBD2, remains unverified against the DNA. TRBV21-1 is flagged as a pseudogene. The CDR3 totals 16 residues. The DNA of the CDR3 is TGTGCCAGCAGCAGCCGTCTAACGGGGAGTACCTACGAGCAGTACTTC. It specifies CASSSRLTGSTYEQYF.

The chain uses TRBV20-1 and TRBJ1-1; tentative D call: TRBD1 (5 bases). This CDR3 region has 13 residues. Per the germline V gene, CDR1 is DFQATT and CDR2 is SNEGSKA (reference sequence). Between the trimmed V and J ends, which lost 3 bases and 3 bases, there was a span of 11 bases. The CDR3 DNA is TGCAGTGCTAGTGAGGGGACTGACACTGAAGCTTTCTTT. It is translated as CSASEGTDTEAFF.

The chain recombines TRBV29-1 with TRBJ1-1; 9 bases agree with TRBD1. V gave up 4 bases and J gave up 7 bases; unmatched junction bases: 4. The CDR3 runs 12 residues. Germline-derived CDR1 and CDR2 are SQVTM and ANQGSEA. In DNA form, the CDR3 reads TGCAGCGTTGTTACAGGGGGCTATGAAGCTTTCTTT. Protein: CSVVTGGYEAFF.

The CDR3: CASSQLTHSSGNTIYF. In nucleotides, the CDR3 is TGTGCCAGCAGCCAGCTTACCCACAGCTCTGGAAACACCATATATTTT. The chain uses TRBV7-9 and TRBJ1-3; D ambiguous. Germline V gene sequence: CDR1 SEHNR, CDR2 FQNEAQ (reference sequence). Trimming removed 5 bases from V and 0 bases from J, with 14 bases in between. The CDR3 spans 16 residues.

The chain joins TRBV5-6 to TRBJ1-4; 7 bases map to TRBD1. Looked up from germline, CDR1 is SGHDT and CDR2 is YYEEEE. The CDR3 extends over 14 amino acids. With V trimmed by 6 bases and J by 4 bases, 6 bases remained unmatched. The CDR3 coding sequence is TGTGCCAGCAAATCCGGGACAGTTAATGAAAAACTGTTTTTT. It is translated as CASKSGTVNEKLFF.

In its sample, this clone was seen once. The chain links TRBV2 to TRBJ1-2; no reliable D call. CDR1 SNHLY and CDR2 FYNNEI come from the germline V gene. V was pared by 1 base and J by 1 base, with 4 bases between. This CDR3 has 13 residues. In DNA, the CDR3 is TGTGCCAGCAGTGAAGGGGATAACTATGGCTACACCTTC. It codes for CASSEGDNYGYTF.

V gene TRBV2 combines with J gene TRBJ2-1, with D perhaps TRBD1 (7 bases). The CDR3 extends over 15 amino acids. Germline lookup yields CDR1 SNHLY and CDR2 FYNNEI. The V and J ends lost 5 bases and 5 bases respectively, with 16 bases between them. CDR3 sequence (DNA): TGTGCCAGCAGTCCGCGGGGACAGTTAAACAATGAGCAGTTCTTC. Amino acids: CASSPRGQLNNEQFF.

The chain has TRBV7-6 and TRBJ2-1; D is unclear. The CDR3 length is 16 residues. The germline V and J ends were trimmed by 5 bases and 2 bases, with 16 bases remaining between them. Germline values: CDR1 SGHVS, CDR2 FNYEAQ. The CDR3 coding sequence is TGTGCCAGCAGCCCCAATCTCGGGCCAACCTACAATGAGCAGTTCTTC. It is translated as CASSPNLGPTYNEQFF.

The CDR3 sequence: CSASPGLYGYTF. The DNA for the CDR3 is TGCAGTGCTAGTCCCGGACTCTATGGCTACACCTTC. The chain joins TRBV20-1 to TRBJ1-2; D remains unclear. Germline V lookup: CDR1 DFQATT, CDR2 SNEGSKA (reference sequence). This CDR3 is 12 amino acids long. Trimming pared 3 bases from V and 4 bases from J, leaving 9 bases between.

Notes on this clone: The sample carries other DNA sequences with the same CDR3. The chain recombines TRBV11-2 with TRBJ1-1; D not resolved. In germline, CDR1 is SGHAT, CDR2 FQNNGV. The CDR3 totals 13 residues. The ends were cut back, 3 bases at V and 0 bases at J, with 5 bases in the middle. The CDR3 nucleotides read TGTGCCAGCAGCTTGGATCTGAACACTGAAGCTTTCTTT. This encodes CASSLDLNTEAFF.

The J gene is TRBJ1-5, the V gene TRBV6-1; 7 bases are a match to TRBD1. From germline, CDR1 is MNHNS and CDR2 SASEGT. V shed 4 bases, J shed 2 bases, and the junction held 14 bases outside the gene matches. The CDR3 has 18 amino acids. This chain's CDR3 is CASSGSTGQVWGNQPQHF. The CDR3 DNA follows: TGTGCCAGCAGTGGCTCAACCGGACAGGTATGGGGCAATCAGCCCCAGCATTTT.

In nucleotides, the CDR3 is TGTGCCAGCAGTGACCTCTGGACCCGGAATTTCTATGGCTACACCTTC. This translates into CASSDLWTRNFYGYTF. V and J are TRBV28 and TRBJ1-2; no definite D call. The CDR3 has 16 residues. The germline V and J ends were trimmed by 5 bases and 4 bases, with 20 bases remaining between them. Germline V lookup: CDR1 MDHEN, CDR2 SYDVKM.